This T cell receptor (beta chain) originates from a study of blood T cell repertoires in COVID-19 (dated by TCRdb to 2018 to 2021). Background for the entire study: The collaborator samples originated in the United States, Italy and Spain and spanned the acute and convalescent phases of COVID-19. Sample metadata almost always included a de-identified subject ID, COVID-19 status, age in years and sex. The material from the prospective study consisted of cDNA or gDNA derived from T cells, B-cell-depleted T cells, or PBMCs. Samples were obtained from the ongoing ImmuneRACE study (first 160 participants) and from some 1,200 subjects provided by 6 global collaborators. Where HLA class I and class II types were available, the types were taken from metadata supplied by the sample provider, not from assay-based typing. The dataset comprised deeply sampled blood TCRbeta repertoires from subjects exposed to, actively infected with, or recovered from COVID-19. The repertoires were released in a freely available public database meant as a resource for research on the immune response to SARS-CoV-2. The investigation overall reported the following: How much clinical and demographic metadata was included differed by source and by participant, and the metadata was provided uncurated.

The immunoSEQ Assay, a bias-controlled multiplex PCR, was used to amplify TCRbeta CDR3 regions from genomic DNA. Under the source paper's analysis protocol: The number of nucleated cells in each sample was estimated from the amplification of reference gene primers within the assay. Sequence reads were collapsed and filtered to measure the absolute abundance of every unique TCRbeta CDR3 rearrangement. For each sample, productive Simpson clonality was calculated as the square root of Simpson's diversity index over productive rearrangements. TCRdb took this table from immuneACCESS and kept in-frame rearrangements with V and J called. Such tables lack part of the clones; where checked against another copy, unresolved V genes explain under half of the gap, and the rest is unexplained. V, J and clone size were drawn from that table, and D and trimming were deduced from the DNA. This sample lists 76,000 or so clones; over 75% were detected once. Clones ranked in the top ten supply around 10% of the sample.

Each collaborating institution followed its own protocols to collect whole blood in K2EDTA tubes. For TCRbeta analysis, collaborators shipped samples as frozen whole blood, isolated PBMCs, or DNA extracted from either of those sample types. From the cysteine up to the phenylalanine, the CDR3 has a length of 14 residues. The entry retains the CDR3 DNA only, 42 bases that are in frame from base 1. At the junction V is shortened by 5 bases and J by 5 bases, with 14 bases in between. CDR1 and CDR2 are drawn from the germline V gene: SGHRS, YFSETQ. This clone was seen only once. Its recognized antigen is unknown. No base-level quality is on record; no much larger clone is a single base apart.

The V and J segments used are TRBV5-1 and TRBJ2-1; tentative D gene TRBD2, with 6 bases matching. Sample: peripheral blood. This receptor was obtained from a man aged 50-59 years with acute or convalescent COVID-19. The DNA sequence reads TGCGCCAGCAGACCCGGACGGACTAACAATGAGCAGTTCTTC. It encodes CASRPGRTNNEQFF.